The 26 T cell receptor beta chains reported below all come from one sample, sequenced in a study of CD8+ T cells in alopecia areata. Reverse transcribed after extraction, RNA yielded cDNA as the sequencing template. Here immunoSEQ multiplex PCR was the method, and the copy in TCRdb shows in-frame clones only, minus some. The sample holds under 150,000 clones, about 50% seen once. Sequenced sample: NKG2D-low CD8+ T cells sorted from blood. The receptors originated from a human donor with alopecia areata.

The CDR3, as DNA: TGTGCCAGCAGCTTGGGCGTGGGGGAGTACACAGATACGCAGTATTTT. Amino acid sequence: CASSLGVGEYTDTQYF. The chain carries TRBV5-4 and TRBJ2-3; either TRBD1 or TRBD2 may fit D (5 bases each). Trimming left V 0 bases short and J 2 bases short, with 13 bases between. CDR3 length: 16 residues. Germline CDR1 is SGHNT and CDR2 is YYREEE (reference sequence).

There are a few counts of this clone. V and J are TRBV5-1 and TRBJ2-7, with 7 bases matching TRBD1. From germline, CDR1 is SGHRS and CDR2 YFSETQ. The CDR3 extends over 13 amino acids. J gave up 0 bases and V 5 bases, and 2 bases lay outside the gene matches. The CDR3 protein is CASRGQSSYEQYF. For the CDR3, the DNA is TGCGCCAGCAGGGGACAGAGCTCCTACGAGCAGTACTTC.

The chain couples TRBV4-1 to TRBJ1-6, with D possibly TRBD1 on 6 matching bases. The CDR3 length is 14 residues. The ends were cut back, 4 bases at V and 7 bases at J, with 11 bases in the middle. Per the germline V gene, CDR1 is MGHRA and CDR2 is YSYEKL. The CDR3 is CASSRLGGNSPLHF. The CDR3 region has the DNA TGCGCCAGCAGCCGCTTAGGGGGGAATTCACCCCTCCACTTT.

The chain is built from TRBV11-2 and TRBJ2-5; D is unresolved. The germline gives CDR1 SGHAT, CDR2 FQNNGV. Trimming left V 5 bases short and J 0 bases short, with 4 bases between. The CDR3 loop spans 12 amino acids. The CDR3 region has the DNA TGTGCCAGCAGCCGGAACCAAGAGACCCAGTACTTC. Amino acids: CASSRNQETQYF.

The DNA of the CDR3 is TGTGCCACCACCCACTGGCACGAGCAGTACTTC. This sequence encodes CATTHWHEQYF. The chain is built from TRBV28 and TRBJ2-7; D not certain. CDR1 and CDR2 from the germline V gene are MDHEN and SYDVKM. The V gene lost 10 bases and the J gene lost 5 bases, with 12 bases spanning the gap. There are 11 residues in the CDR3.

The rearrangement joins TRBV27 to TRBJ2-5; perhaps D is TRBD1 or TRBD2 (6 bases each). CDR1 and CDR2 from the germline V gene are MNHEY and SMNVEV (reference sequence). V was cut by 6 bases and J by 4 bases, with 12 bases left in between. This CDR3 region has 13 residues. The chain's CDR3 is CASRGGQGETQYF. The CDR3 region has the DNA TGTGCCAGCAGAGGGGGGCAGGGAGAGACCCAGTACTTC.

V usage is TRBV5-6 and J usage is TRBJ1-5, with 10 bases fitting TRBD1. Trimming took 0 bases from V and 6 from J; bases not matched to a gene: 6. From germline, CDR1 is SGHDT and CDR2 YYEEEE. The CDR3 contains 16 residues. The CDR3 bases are TGTGCCAGCAGCTTGGCGCGACAGGGGGCCGTTCAGCCCCAGCATTTT. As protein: CASSLARQGAVQPQHF.

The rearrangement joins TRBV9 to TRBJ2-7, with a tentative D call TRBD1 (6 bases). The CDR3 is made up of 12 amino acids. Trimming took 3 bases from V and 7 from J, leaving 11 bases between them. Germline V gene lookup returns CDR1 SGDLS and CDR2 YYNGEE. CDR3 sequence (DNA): TGTGCCAGCAGCGGCAGGGGAGAAGAGCAGTACTTC. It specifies CASSGRGEEQYF.

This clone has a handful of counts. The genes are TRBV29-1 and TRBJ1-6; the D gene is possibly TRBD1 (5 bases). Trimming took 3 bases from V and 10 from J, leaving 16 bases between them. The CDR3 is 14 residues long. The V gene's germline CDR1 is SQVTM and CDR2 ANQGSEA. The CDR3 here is CSVETRGAGSPLHF. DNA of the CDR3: TGCAGCGTTGAGACCCGGGGCGCGGGATCACCCCTCCACTTT.

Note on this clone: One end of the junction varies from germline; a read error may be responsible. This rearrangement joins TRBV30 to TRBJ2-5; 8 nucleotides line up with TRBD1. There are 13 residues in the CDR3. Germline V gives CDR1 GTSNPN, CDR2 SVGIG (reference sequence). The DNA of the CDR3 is TGTGCCTGGAGCTGGACAGGGAAAGAGGCCCAGTACTTC. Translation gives CAWSWTGKEAQYF. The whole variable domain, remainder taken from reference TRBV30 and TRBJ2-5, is SQTIHQWPATLVQPVGSPLSLECTVEGTSNPNLYWYRQAAGRGLQLLFYSVGIGQISSEVPQNLSASRPQDRQFILSSKKLLLSDSGFYLCAWSWTGKEAQYFGPGTRLLVL.

CDR3: CASSSPVTSGGGTDTQYF. As DNA, the CDR3 is TGTGCCAGCAGCTCCCCCGTGACTAGCGGGGGAGGTACAGATACGCAGTATTTT. The chain uses TRBV9 and TRBJ2-3; 12 nucleotides match TRBD2. CDR3 length: 18 residues. CDR1 and CDR2 (germline): SGDLS, YYNGEE. The ends lost 4 bases at V and 3 bases at J; junction bases unmatched: 12.

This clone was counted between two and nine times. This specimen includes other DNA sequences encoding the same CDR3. CDR3 DNA sequence: TGCAGCGTTGAAGGGGAAAACTATGGCTACACCTTC. It specifies CSVEGENYGYTF. The chain combines TRBV29-1 with TRBJ1-2; no definite D call. V lost 1 base and J 2 bases, leaving 5 bases between the germline ends. Germline assignment: CDR1 SQVTM and CDR2 ANQGSEA. The CDR3 has 12 residues.

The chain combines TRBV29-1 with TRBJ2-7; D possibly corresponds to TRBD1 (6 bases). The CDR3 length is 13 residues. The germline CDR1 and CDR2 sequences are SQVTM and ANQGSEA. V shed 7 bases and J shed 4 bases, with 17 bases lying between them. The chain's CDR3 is CSAAEPGVYEQYF. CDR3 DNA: TGCAGCGCCGCGGAGCCAGGGGTGTACGAGCAGTACTTC.

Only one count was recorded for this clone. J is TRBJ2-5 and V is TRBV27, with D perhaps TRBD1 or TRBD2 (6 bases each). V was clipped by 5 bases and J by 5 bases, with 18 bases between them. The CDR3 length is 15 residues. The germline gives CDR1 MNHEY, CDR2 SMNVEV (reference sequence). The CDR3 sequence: CASSLTPRGQETQYF. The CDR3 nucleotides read TGTGCCAGCAGTCTCACCCCCCGGGGGCAGGAGACCCAGTACTTC.

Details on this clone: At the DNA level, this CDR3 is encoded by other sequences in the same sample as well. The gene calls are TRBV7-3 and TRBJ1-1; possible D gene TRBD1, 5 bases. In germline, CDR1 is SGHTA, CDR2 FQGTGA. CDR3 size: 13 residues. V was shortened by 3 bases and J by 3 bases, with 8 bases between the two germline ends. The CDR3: CASSFGGDTEAFF. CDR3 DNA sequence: TGTGCCAGCAGCTTCGGGGGGGACACTGAAGCTTTCTTT. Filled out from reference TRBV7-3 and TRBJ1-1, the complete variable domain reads GAGVSQTPSNKVTEKGKYVELRCDPISGHTALYWYRQSLGQGPEFLIYFQGTGAADDSGLPNDRFFAVRPEGSVSTLKIQRTERGDSAVYLCASSFGGDTEAFFGQGTRLTVV.

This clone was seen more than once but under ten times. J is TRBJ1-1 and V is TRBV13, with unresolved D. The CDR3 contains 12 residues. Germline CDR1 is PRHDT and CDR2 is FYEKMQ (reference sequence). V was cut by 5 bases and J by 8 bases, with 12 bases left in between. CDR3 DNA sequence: TGTGCCAGCAGCCCTCCCGAGACAGAAGCTTTCTTT. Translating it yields CASSPPETEAFF.

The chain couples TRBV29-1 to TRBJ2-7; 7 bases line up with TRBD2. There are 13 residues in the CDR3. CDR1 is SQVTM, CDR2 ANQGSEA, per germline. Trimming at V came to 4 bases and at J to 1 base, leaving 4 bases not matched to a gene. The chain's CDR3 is CSVVGGESYEQYF. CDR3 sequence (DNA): TGCAGCGTTGTGGGAGGGGAATCCTACGAGCAGTACTTC.

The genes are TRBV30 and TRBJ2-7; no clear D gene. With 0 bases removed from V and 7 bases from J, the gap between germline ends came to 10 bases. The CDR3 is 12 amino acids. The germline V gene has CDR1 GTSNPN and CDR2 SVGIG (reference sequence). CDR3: CAWSVVSGEQYF. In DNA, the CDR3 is TGTGCCTGGAGTGTAGTCTCTGGAGAGCAGTACTTC.

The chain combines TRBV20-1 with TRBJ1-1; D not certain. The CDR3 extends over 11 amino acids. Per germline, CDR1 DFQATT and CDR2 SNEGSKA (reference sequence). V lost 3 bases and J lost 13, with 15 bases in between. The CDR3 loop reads CSASWAGRSFF. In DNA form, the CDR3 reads TGCAGTGCTAGCTGGGCTGGCAGGAGTTTCTTT.

This chain's CDR3 is CASSGDRDGSYEQYF. Written as DNA, the CDR3 is TGTGCCAGTAGTGGAGACCGGGACGGCTCCTACGAGCAGTACTTC. The rearrangement uses TRBV19 and TRBJ2-7; TRBD1 or TRBD2 may be the D gene (5 bases each). This CDR3 is built from 15 residues. Germline CDR1 is LNHDA and CDR2 is SQIVND (reference sequence). V lost 5 bases to trimming and J lost 0 bases, with 14 bases between them. The full variable domain, rest sourced from reference TRBV19 and TRBJ2-7, is DGGITQSPKYLFRKEGQNVTLSCEQNLNHDAMYWYRQDPGQGLRLIYYSQIVNDFQKGDIAEGYSVSREKKESFPLTVTSAQKNPTAFYLCASSGDRDGSYEQYFGPGTRLTVT.

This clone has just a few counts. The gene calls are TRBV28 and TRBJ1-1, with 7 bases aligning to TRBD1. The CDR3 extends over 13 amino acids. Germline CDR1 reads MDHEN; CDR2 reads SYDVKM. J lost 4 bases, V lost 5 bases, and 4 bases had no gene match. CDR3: CASSIGGGTEAFF. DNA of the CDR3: TGTGCCAGCAGTATAGGGGGCGGCACTGAAGCTTTCTTT.

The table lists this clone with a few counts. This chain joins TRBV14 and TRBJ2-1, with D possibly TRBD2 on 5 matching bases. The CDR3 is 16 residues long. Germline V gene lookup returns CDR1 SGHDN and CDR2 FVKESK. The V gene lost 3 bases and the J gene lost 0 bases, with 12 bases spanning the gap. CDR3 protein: CASSHPAEPSYNEQFF. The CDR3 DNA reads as TGTGCCAGCAGCCACCCAGCGGAACCCTCCTACAATGAGCAGTTCTTC. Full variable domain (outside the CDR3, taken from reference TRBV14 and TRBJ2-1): EAGVTQFPSHSVIEKGQTVTLRCDPISGHDNLYWYRRVMGKEIKFLLHFVKESKQDESGMPNNRFLAERTGGTYSTLKVQPAELEDSGVYFCASSHPAEPSYNEQFFGPGTRLTVL.

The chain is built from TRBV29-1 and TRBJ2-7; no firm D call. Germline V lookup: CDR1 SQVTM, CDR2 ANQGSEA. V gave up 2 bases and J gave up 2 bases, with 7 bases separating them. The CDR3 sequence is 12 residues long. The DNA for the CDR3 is TGCAGCGTTGAACAGGCAGCCTACGAGCAGTACTTC. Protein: CSVEQAAYEQYF.

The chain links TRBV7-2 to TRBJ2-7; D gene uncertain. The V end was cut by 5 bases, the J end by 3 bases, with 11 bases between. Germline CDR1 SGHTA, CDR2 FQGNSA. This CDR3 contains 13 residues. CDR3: CASSPLGSYEQYF. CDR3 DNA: TGTGCCAGCAGCCCCCTTGGAAGCTACGAGCAGTACTTC.

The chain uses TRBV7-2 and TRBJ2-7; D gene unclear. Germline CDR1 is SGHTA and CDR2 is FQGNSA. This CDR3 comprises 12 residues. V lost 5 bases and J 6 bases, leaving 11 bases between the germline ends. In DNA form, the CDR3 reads TGTGCCAGCAGCCCCAACCCTACCGAGCAGTACTTC. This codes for CASSPNPTEQYF.

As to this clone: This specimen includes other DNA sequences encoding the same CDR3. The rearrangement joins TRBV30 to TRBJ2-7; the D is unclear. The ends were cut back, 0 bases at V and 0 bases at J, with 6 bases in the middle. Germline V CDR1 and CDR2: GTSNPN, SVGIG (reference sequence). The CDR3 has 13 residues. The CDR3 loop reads CAWSVGGSYEQYF. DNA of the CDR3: TGTGCCTGGAGTGTCGGCGGCTCCTACGAGCAGTACTTC.